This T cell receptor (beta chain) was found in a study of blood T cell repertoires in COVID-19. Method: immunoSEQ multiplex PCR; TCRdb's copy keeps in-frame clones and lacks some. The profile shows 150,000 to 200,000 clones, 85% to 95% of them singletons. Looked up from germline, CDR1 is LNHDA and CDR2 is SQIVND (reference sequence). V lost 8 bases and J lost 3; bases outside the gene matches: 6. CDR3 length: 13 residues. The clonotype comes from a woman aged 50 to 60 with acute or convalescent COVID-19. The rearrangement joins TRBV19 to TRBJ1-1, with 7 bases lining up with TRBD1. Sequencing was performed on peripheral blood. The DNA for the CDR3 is TGTGCCAGTGAGGGGGCACAGGACACTGAAGCTTTCTTT. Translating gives CASEGAQDTEAFF.